A selection of T cell receptor beta chains follows, all from one sample in a study of blood T cell repertoires in COVID-19. Method: immunoSEQ multiplex PCR; TCRdb's copy keeps in-frame clones and lacks some. Here the sample spans about 72,000 clones, around 86% being singletons. The sample was peripheral blood. These receptors originate from a man between 65 and 85 years old with active or convalescent COVID-19. The CDR3 runs from the conserved cysteine through the conserved F or W. The order of the fields is J gene, clone size, CDR3 length, V gene, CDR3 protein. Clone size is shown for a subset of rows, as once, few, many or a class of expanded clone.

J: TRBJ1-4; size: -; length: 14; V: TRBV2; CDR3: CASRPTGGGEKLFF
J: TRBJ1-3; size: once; length: 16; V: TRBV2; CDR3: CASSLTGVTSGNTIYF
J: TRBJ2-3; size: -; length: 15; V: TRBV3-1/TRBV3-2; CDR3: CASSQRLQGTDTQYF
J: TRBJ2-7; size: -; length: 13; V: TRBV29-1; CDR3: CSVAKEIGGEQYF
J: TRBJ2-1; size: many; length: 17; V: TRBV28; CDR3: CASSSPPNSNSYNEQFF
J: TRBJ2-7; size: once; length: 12; V: TRBV12-3/TRBV12-4; CDR3: CASSFQGYEQYF
J: TRBJ2-2; size: -; length: 16; V: TRBV7-3; CDR3: CASSLGTGSGAGELFF
J: TRBJ2-1; size: few; length: 14; V: TRBV6-5; CDR3: CASARRLADNEQFF
J: TRBJ1-5; size: -; length: 18; V: TRBV19; CDR3: CASSIFPGQGERNQPQHF
J: TRBJ1-6; size: -; length: 15; V: TRBV11-3; CDR3: CASSAGVEEPGPLHF
J: TRBJ1-2; size: -; length: 14; V: TRBV4-2; CDR3: CASSQDRGIYGYTF
J: TRBJ2-1; size: -; length: 17; V: TRBV5-4; CDR3: CASSLYLVAGGDNEQFF
J: TRBJ2-4; size: few; length: 16; V: TRBV7-9; CDR3: CASSRAGQGAKNIQYF
J: TRBJ2-3; size: few; length: 16; V: TRBV5-4; CDR3: CASIVGGGTVTDTQYF
J: TRBJ1-2; size: -; length: 16; V: TRBV6-2/TRBV6-3; CDR3: CASSYNPRQSNYGYTF
J: TRBJ2-1; size: -; length: 15; V: TRBV18; CDR3: CASSRGTGDYNEQFF
J: TRBJ2-4; size: -; length: 12; V: TRBV6-6; CDR3: CASSYEGNIQYF